This T cell receptor (beta chain) was obtained from a study of cytomegalovirus exposure and HLA in healthy donors. Details on this clone: The antigen is not known.

Trimming shortened V by 5 bases and J by 2 bases, and 9 bases separated the two germline ends. In germline, CDR1 is SGHDN, CDR2 FVKESK. The CDR3 has 13 residues. The PCR was carried out with 60 Vbeta primers and 13 Jbeta primers. Sequenced by immunoSEQ multiplex PCR; TCRdb stores in-frame clones only, minus some. This sample contains about 60,000 clones. Broader study findings: The investigators catalogued 150 to 200 TCR beta chains as cytomegalovirus-associated. It has been reported that TCR beta sequences accurately predicted the HLA-A and HLA-B alleles of most subjects.

The receptor's source is a boy under 18 in good health and CMV-seronegative. Sample: PBMCs. The genes are TRBV14 and TRBJ1-2; D not certain. The CDR3 bases are TGTGCCAGCAGCAGACCGGGGAACTATGGCTACACCTTC. Protein: CASSRPGNYGYTF.